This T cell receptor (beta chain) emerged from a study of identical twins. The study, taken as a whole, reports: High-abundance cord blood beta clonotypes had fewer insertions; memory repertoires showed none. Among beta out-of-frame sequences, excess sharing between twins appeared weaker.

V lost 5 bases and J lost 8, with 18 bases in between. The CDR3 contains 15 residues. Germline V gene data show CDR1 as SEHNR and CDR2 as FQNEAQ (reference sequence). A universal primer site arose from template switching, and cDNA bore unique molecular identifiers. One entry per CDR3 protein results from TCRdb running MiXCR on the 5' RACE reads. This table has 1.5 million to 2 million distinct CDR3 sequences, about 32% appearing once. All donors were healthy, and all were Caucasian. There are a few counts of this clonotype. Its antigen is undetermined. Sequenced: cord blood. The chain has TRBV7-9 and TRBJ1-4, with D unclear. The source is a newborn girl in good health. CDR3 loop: CASSPTSDSREKLFF. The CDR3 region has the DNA TGTGCCAGCAGCCCTACTTCGGACTCCAGGGAAAAACTGTTTTTT.